This TCR beta chain was found in a study of blood T cell repertoires in COVID-19. The wider study: The samples span acute and convalescent COVID-19 from the United States, Italy and Spain. The cDNA or gDNA used as material had been derived from T cells, B-cell-depleted T cells, or PBMCs.

Measured with immunoSEQ multiplex PCR; TCRdb has only the in-frame clones, and not every one. Altogether approximately 250,000 clones are present, roughly 90% being singletons, with the ten largest covering roughly 1.8%. Germline CDR1 and CDR2: LNHDA and SQIVND (reference sequence). The CDR3 runs 14 residues. V lost 9 bases to trimming and J lost 7 bases; unmatched junction nucleotides: 7. The chain is built from TRBV19 and TRBJ1-6; 9 bases fit TRBD1. Specimen: peripheral blood. This receptor was obtained from a man younger than 40 with active or convalescent COVID-19. In nucleotides, the CDR3 is TGTGCCAGCCGACAGGGGGGTCCAAATTCACCCCTCCACTTT. It codes for CASRQGGPNSPLHF.